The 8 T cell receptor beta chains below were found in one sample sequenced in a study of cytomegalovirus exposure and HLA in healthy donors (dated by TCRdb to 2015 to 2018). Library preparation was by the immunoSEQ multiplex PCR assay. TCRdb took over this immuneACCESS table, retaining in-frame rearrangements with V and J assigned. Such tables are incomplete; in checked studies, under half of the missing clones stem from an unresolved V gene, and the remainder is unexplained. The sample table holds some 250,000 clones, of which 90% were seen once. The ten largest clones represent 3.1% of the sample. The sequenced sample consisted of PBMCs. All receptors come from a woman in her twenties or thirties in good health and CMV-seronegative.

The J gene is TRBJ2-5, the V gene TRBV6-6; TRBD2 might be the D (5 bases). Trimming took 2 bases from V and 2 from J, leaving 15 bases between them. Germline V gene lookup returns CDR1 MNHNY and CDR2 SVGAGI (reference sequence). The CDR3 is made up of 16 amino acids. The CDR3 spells CASSYPRGDPQETQYF. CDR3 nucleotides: TGTGCCAGCAGTTACCCTCGGGGAGACCCGCAAGAGACCCAGTACTTC.

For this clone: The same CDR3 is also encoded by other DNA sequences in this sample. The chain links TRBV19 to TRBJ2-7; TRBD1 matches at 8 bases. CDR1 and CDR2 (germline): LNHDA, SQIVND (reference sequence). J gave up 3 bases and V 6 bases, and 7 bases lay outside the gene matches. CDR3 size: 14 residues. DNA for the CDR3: TGTGCCAGTAGCGTTGCAGGGGGCTTCTACGAGCAGTACTTC. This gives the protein CASSVAGGFYEQYF.

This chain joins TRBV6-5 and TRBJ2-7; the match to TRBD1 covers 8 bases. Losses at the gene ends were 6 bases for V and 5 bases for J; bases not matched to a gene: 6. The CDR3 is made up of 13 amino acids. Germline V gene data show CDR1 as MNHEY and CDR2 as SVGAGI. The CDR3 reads CASSFMDRDEQYF. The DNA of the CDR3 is TGTGCCAGCAGCTTCATGGACAGGGACGAGCAGTACTTC.

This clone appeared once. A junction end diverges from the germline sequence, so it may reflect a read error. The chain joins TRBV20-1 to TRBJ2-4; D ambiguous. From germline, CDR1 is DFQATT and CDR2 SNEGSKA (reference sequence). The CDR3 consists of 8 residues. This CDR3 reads CSARGPVF. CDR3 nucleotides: TGCAGTGCTAGGGGCCCCGTCTTC.

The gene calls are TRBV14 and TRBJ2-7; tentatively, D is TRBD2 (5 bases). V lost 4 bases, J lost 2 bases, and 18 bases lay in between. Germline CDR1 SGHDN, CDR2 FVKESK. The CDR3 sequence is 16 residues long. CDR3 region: CASSPGYRGTTYEQYF. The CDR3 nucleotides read TGTGCCAGCAGCCCGGGGTATCGCGGAACTACCTACGAGCAGTACTTC.

The CDR3 loop is CASSRLDSMNTEAFF. The CDR3 DNA follows: TGTGCCAGCTCACGGCTGGACAGCATGAACACTGAAGCTTTCTTT. The V and J genes are TRBV18 and TRBJ1-1; D is perhaps TRBD1 (6 bases). V was cut by 4 bases and J by 0 bases, with 12 bases left in between. This CDR3 has 15 residues. Germline CDR1 is KGHSH and CDR2 is LQKENI.

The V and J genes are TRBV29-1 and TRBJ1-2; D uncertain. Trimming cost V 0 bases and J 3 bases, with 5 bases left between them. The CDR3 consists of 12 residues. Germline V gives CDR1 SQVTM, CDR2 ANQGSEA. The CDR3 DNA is TGCAGCGTTGAAGATCGATACTATGGCTACACCTTC. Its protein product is CSVEDRYYGYTF. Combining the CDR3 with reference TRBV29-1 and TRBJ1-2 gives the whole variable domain SAVISQKPSRDICQRGTSLTIQCQVDSQVTMMFWYRQQPGQSLTLIATANQGSEATYESGFVIDKFPISRPNLTFSTLTVSNMSPEDSSIYLCSVEDRYYGYTFGSGTRLTVV.

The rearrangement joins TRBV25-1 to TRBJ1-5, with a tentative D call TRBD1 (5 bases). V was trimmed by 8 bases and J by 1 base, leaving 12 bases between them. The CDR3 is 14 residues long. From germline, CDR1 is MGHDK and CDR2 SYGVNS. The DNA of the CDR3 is TGTGCCAGCGGGGGGGGAGGGAGCAATCAGCCCCAGCATTTT. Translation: CASGGGGSNQPQHF.